Presented here are 9 T cell receptor beta chains from one specimen sequenced in a study of CD8 T cells in ankylosing spondylitis. MiXCR, run by TCRdb on the 5' RACE reads, gives a single entry per CDR3 protein. This table holds about 240,000 distinct CDR3 sequences, roughly a tenth found once. The sample taken for sequencing was blood, either unsorted or a sorted T cell fraction (not recorded which). These TCRs come from a male donor with ankylosing spondylitis or in good health (not recorded which).

This clonotype has ten or more counts. The chain uses TRBV7-8 and TRBJ2-1; 7 bases are a match to TRBD2. The CDR3 extends over 16 amino acids. The germline V gene has CDR1 SGHVS and CDR2 FQNEAQ. Losses at the gene ends were 5 bases for V and 6 bases for J; bases not matched to a gene: 13. The CDR3 spells CASSPAGSRLANEQFF. The DNA of the CDR3 is TGTGCCAGCAGCCCAGCGGGGTCCCGACTGGCCAATGAGCAGTTCTTC.

This clonotype was observed many times. This sequence joins TRBV6-5 and TRBJ2-1, with 9 bases fitting TRBD2. The V gene's germline CDR1 is MNHEY and CDR2 SVGAGI. The CDR3 runs 15 residues. The J segment lost 4 bases and the V segment lost 6 bases, leaving 7 bases of the junction unmatched. The CDR3 spells CASSYLSGGYNEQFF. Here the CDR3 DNA reads TGTGCCAGCAGCTACCTTAGCGGGGGTTACAATGAGCAGTTCTTC.

Regarding this clonotype: At one of its ends the junction is not consistent with the germline gene, which may arise from a read error. This sequence joins TRBV6-1 and TRBJ1-2; D not certain. Per the germline V gene, CDR1 is MNHNS and CDR2 is SASEGT. This CDR3 comprises 13 residues. The CDR3 region is CASSETGNYAYTF. Written as DNA, the CDR3 is TGTGCCAGCAGTGAAACCGGGAACTATGCCTACACCTTC.

This clonotype was counted ten times or more. V and J are TRBV20-1 and TRBJ1-4; D is unclear. The CDR3 is 13 amino acids. Germline CDR1 DFQATT, CDR2 SNEGSKA (reference sequence). Trimming removed 6 bases at V and 4 bases at J, with 12 bases between. The CDR3 is CSAARTINEKLFF. The CDR3 DNA sequence: TGCAGTGCGGCGCGAACGATTAATGAAAAACTGTTTTTT.

This clonotype was seen a handful of times. This chain links TRBV20-1 with TRBJ2-7, with D tentatively TRBD1 or TRBD2 (6 bases each). Germline assignment: CDR1 DFQATT and CDR2 SNEGSKA (reference sequence). The CDR3 extends over 14 amino acids. V lost 1 base and J lost 6, with 16 bases in between. The CDR3: CSARGDEGGSEQYF. In DNA form, the CDR3 reads TGCAGTGCTAGAGGTGACGAGGGGGGCAGCGAGCAGTACTTC.

This clonotype was recorded many times. J is TRBJ2-7 and V is TRBV29-1, with D tentatively TRBD2 (5 bases). The CDR3 length is 13 residues. Germline V gene sequence: CDR1 SQVTM, CDR2 ANQGSEA. V lost 4 bases to trimming and J lost 2 bases, with 12 bases between them. In DNA form, the CDR3 reads TGCAGCGTTGTCGCGGAGGAGCCCTACGAGCAGTACTTC. Its protein product is CSVVAEEPYEQYF.

The rearrangement uses TRBV2 and TRBJ1-1; TRBD1 might be the D (5 bases). The CDR3 totals 14 residues. Germline V gene lookup returns CDR1 SNHLY and CDR2 FYNNEI. V was clipped by 6 bases and J by 0 bases, with 11 bases between them. The chain's CDR3 is CASRKTDMNTEAFF. CDR3 nucleotide sequence: TGTGCCAGCAGGAAGACGGACATGAACACTGAAGCTTTCTTT.

This clonotype was detected ten times or more. This rearrangement joins TRBV29-1 to TRBJ1-2, with D unclear. In germline, CDR1 is SQVTM, CDR2 ANQGSEA. Trimming left V 1 base short and J 3 bases short, with 15 bases between. CDR3 length equals 15 residues. The CDR3 DNA reads TGCAGCGTTGAAGGATACAGCCCCGAAGACTATGGCTACACCTTC. It is translated as CSVEGYSPEDYGYTF.

This clonotype was detected ten times or more. The genes are TRBV11-2 and TRBJ2-4, with 8 bases fitting TRBD1. J was trimmed by 8 bases and V by 1 base; bases with no gene match: 7. Per germline, CDR1 SGHAT and CDR2 FQNNGV. The length of the CDR3 is 15 residues. The CDR3 sequence is CASSLVAGGVDIQYF. As DNA, the CDR3 is TGTGCCAGCAGCTTAGTAGCAGGGGGCGTCGACATTCAGTACTTC.